These 22 T cell receptor beta chains were sequenced from one sample in a study of cytomegalovirus exposure and HLA in healthy donors. Amplification used 60 Vbeta primers and 13 Jbeta primers. The protocol was immunoSEQ multiplex PCR, while the TCRdb copy is restricted to in-frame clones and leaves out a portion. The profile shows about 140,000 clones, approximately 80% of them singletons. The sequenced sample consisted of PBMCs. Source of these receptors: a male donor in good health and CMV-seronegative.

The chain is built from TRBV29-1 and TRBJ2-7; TRBD1 matches 7 bases. The CDR3 contains 13 residues. Germline V gives CDR1 SQVTM, CDR2 ANQGSEA. Trimming cost V 7 bases and J 3 bases; bases outside gene matches: 9. CDR3: CSAATGNHYEQYF. CDR3 nucleotides: TGCAGCGCCGCGACAGGGAATCACTACGAGCAGTACTTC.

This clone has only one observation. J is TRBJ2-7 and V is TRBV2, with no clear D. Germline V lookup: CDR1 SNHLY, CDR2 FYNNEI. The CDR3 runs to 12 residues. The V end lost 6 bases, the J end lost 11 bases, and 17 bases lay between the germline ends. In DNA form, the CDR3 reads TGTGCCAGCAGCGCCCTGCGTCGGTTGGAGTACTTC. As protein: CASSALRRLEYF.

This clone was observed a handful of times. The chain uses TRBV25-1 and TRBJ1-1; 8 bases agree with TRBD1. The length of the CDR3 is 13 residues. Germline V gene data show CDR1 as MGHDK and CDR2 as SYGVNS. V lost 6 bases to trimming and J lost 3 bases; unmatched junction nucleotides: 3. The CDR3 DNA follows: TGTGCCAGCAGGGACAGGGTCGACACTGAAGCTTTCTTT. It encodes CASRDRVDTEAFF.

This chain links TRBV7-7 with TRBJ2-1, with TRBD1 matching 7 bases. The germline CDR1 and CDR2 sequences are SSHAT and FNYEAQ (reference sequence). The CDR3 covers 16 residues. V trimming: 7 bases; J trimming: 9 bases; junction bases outside the gene matches: 18. This chain's CDR3 is CASTPLVVGQPSEQFF. The CDR3 DNA sequence: TGTGCCAGCACACCCCTCGTGGTGGGACAGCCGAGTGAGCAGTTCTTC.

In DNA form, the CDR3 reads TGCGCCAGCAGCTTGTCTAGCGGGGGGGGCACAGATACGCAGTATTTT. It codes for CASSLSSGGGTDTQYF. V usage is TRBV5-1 and J usage is TRBJ2-3; TRBD2 matches at 12 bases. The CDR3 runs to 16 residues. CDR1 and CDR2 from the germline V gene are SGHRS and YFSETQ. V gave up 1 base and J gave up 1 base; unmatched junction bases: 1.

V gene TRBV9 combines with J gene TRBJ2-5, with 7 bases fitting TRBD2. CDR1 and CDR2 (germline): SGDLS, YYNGEE. The CDR3 totals 16 residues. Trimming cost V 4 bases and J 4 bases; bases outside gene matches: 13. The CDR3 region has the DNA TGTGCCAGCAGCCCATACGGGTGGAGCGGGGCAGAGACCCAGTACTTC. It codes for CASSPYGWSGAETQYF.

The rearrangement joins TRBV27 to TRBJ2-2, with 11 bases that match TRBD2. Trimming at V came to 5 bases and at J to 6 bases, leaving 11 bases not matched to a gene. The CDR3 sequence is 17 residues long. Germline values: CDR1 MNHEY, CDR2 SMNVEV (reference sequence). The CDR3 region is CASSPQTSGKIPGELFF. In DNA, the CDR3 is TGTGCCAGCAGTCCGCAGACTAGCGGGAAAATCCCCGGGGAGCTGTTTTTT.

The chain links TRBV19 to TRBJ1-3; weak D call: TRBD1 (5 bases). The CDR3 length is 16 residues. The germline gives CDR1 LNHDA, CDR2 SQIVND (reference sequence). V was pared by 6 bases and J by 0 bases, with 15 bases between. The CDR3 loop is CASRPGGGSSGNTIYF. For the CDR3, the DNA is TGTGCCAGTAGGCCCGGGGGAGGCAGCTCTGGAAACACCATATATTTT. Using reference TRBV19 and TRBJ1-3 for the parts outside the CDR3, the full variable domain is DGGITQSPKYLFRKEGQNVTLSCEQNLNHDAMYWYRQDPGQGLRLIYYSQIVNDFQKGDIAEGYSVSREKKESFPLTVTSAQKNPTAFYLCASRPGGGSSGNTIYFGEGSWLTVV.

V gene TRBV5-6 combines with J gene TRBJ2-3; D remains ambiguous. CDR3 length: 13 amino acids. V shed 4 bases and J shed 11 bases, with 17 bases lying between them. The germline CDR1 and CDR2 sequences are SGHDT and YYEEEE. CDR3 coding DNA: TGTGCCAGCAGCCCCGGTAGGCAGGTAAAGCAGTATTTT. Translated, it gives CASSPGRQVKQYF.

The rearrangement joins TRBV5-1 to TRBJ2-1, with 13 bases identical to TRBD2. Germline CDR1 and CDR2: SGHRS and YFSETQ. The length of the CDR3 is 18 residues. Trimming removed 4 bases from V and 0 bases from J; junction bases left unmatched: 7. The CDR3 DNA sequence: TGCGCCAGCAGCCCGCGGACTAGCGGGGGCAGCTCCTACAATGAGCAGTTCTTC. It yields the protein CASSPRTSGGSSYNEQFF.

The rearrangement links TRBV2 to TRBJ2-5; tentatively, D is TRBD1 (6 bases). The CDR3 extends over 15 amino acids. The V end was cut by 6 bases, the J end by 5 bases, with 19 bases between. Germline-derived CDR1 and CDR2 are SNHLY and FYNNEI. The CDR3 bases are TGTGCCAGCAGGGGGCTTGAGGGGGTGCGGGAGACCCAGTACTTC. This sequence encodes CASRGLEGVRETQYF. Supplemented by reference TRBV2 and TRBJ2-5, the full variable domain reads EPEVTQTPSHQVTQMGQEVILRCVPISNHLYFYWYRQILGQKVEFLVSFYNNEISEKSEIFDDQFSVERPDGSNFTLKIRSTKLEDSAMYFCASRGLEGVRETQYFGPGTRLLVL.

The chain employs TRBV7-9 and TRBJ2-1; D may be TRBD2 (6 bases). Trimming took off 0 bases at V and 9 bases at J, with 9 bases between the two ends. Germline V gene lookup returns CDR1 SEHNR and CDR2 FQNEAQ (reference sequence). The CDR3 covers 13 residues. In DNA form, the CDR3 reads TGTGCCAGCAGCTTAGCGGGAGCGGGTGAGCAGTTCTTC. It translates to CASSLAGAGEQFF.

This clone was seen only a few times. The chain has TRBV6-5 and TRBJ1-1; no reliable D call. This CDR3 is built from 11 residues. Deletions cut 6 bases from V and 4 bases from J, with 6 bases between. Germline assignment: CDR1 MNHEY and CDR2 SVGAGI. The chain's CDR3 is CASRRATEAFF. The CDR3 DNA reads TGTGCCAGCAGGAGGGCCACTGAAGCTTTCTTT.

Note on this clone: The sample holds other DNA sequences that translate to the same CDR3. V and J are TRBV2 and TRBJ1-5, with 8 bases aligning to TRBD1. V lost 4 bases to trimming and J lost 7 bases; unmatched junction nucleotides: 6. The CDR3 runs 14 residues. The germline V gene encodes CDR1 SNHLY and CDR2 FYNNEI. Written as DNA, the CDR3 is TGTGCCAGCAGTGGTCAGGGGGCTGGACAGCCCCAGCATTTT. This codes for CASSGQGAGQPQHF.

The chain couples TRBV19 to TRBJ1-5, with a weak D call TRBD1 (6 bases). Trimming shortened V by 5 bases and J by 4 bases, and 15 bases separated the two germline ends. CDR3 length: 15 residues. CDR1 is LNHDA, CDR2 SQIVND, per germline (reference sequence). CDR3 coding DNA: TGTGCCAGTAGTGACCACGGACAGAAAAATCAGCCCCAGCATTTT. Translating it yields CASSDHGQKNQPQHF.

This chain joins TRBV5-1 and TRBJ1-2; a weak D match, TRBD1 (5 bases). The CDR3 contains 13 residues. The V gene lost 3 bases and the J gene lost 4 bases, with 10 bases spanning the gap. Germline-derived CDR1 and CDR2 are SGHRS and YFSETQ. DNA for the CDR3: TGCGCCAGCAGCTCGGACATCCGCTATGGCTACACCTTC. It yields the protein CASSSDIRYGYTF.

The chain uses TRBV19 and TRBJ1-4, with 7 bases matching TRBD1. Germline trimming cut 5 bases from V and 7 bases from J; bases unmatched to any gene: 13. Germline CDR1 LNHDA, CDR2 SQIVND (reference sequence). CDR3 length: 16 residues. The CDR3 bases are TGTGCCAGTAGTCCGGGACAGAGGTCCGTAAGTGAAAAACTGTTTTTT. Its protein product is CASSPGQRSVSEKLFF.

The chain couples TRBV27 to TRBJ2-1; 9 nucleotides line up with TRBD2. CDR3 length equals 16 residues. V trimming: 2 bases; J trimming: 3 bases; junction bases outside the gene matches: 5. Germline V gene data show CDR1 as MNHEY and CDR2 as SMNVEV (reference sequence). The CDR3 is CASSLRAGGFYNEQFF. DNA of the CDR3: TGTGCCAGCAGTTTAAGGGCGGGAGGGTTCTACAATGAGCAGTTCTTC.

V is TRBV11-3 and J is TRBJ2-5; a weak D match, TRBD1 (5 bases). The length of the CDR3 is 13 residues. The germline V gene has CDR1 SGHNT and CDR2 YENEEA. The V end lost 1 base, the J end lost 2 bases, and 5 bases lay between the germline ends. The CDR3 sequence is CASSLGQQETQYF. CDR3 nucleotides: TGTGCCAGCAGCTTAGGACAGCAAGAGACCCAGTACTTC.

The chain has TRBV4-1 and TRBJ2-7, with 7 bases lining up with TRBD1. V lost 4 bases and J lost 2; bases outside the gene matches: 14. The CDR3 is 17 residues long. CDR1 and CDR2 (germline): MGHRA, YSYEKL. CDR3 region: CASSRVAGGSVTYEQYF. DNA for the CDR3: TGCGCCAGCAGCCGGGTGGCAGGGGGATCCGTTACCTACGAGCAGTACTTC.

The chain carries TRBV6-1 and TRBJ2-5; no reliable D call. The germline CDR1 and CDR2 sequences are MNHNS and SASEGT. This CDR3 has 14 amino acids. V gave up 0 bases and J gave up 5 bases, with 10 bases separating them. CDR3 sequence: CASSEAQGGETQYF. DNA of the CDR3: TGTGCCAGCAGTGAAGCGCAAGGCGGCGAGACCCAGTACTTC.

The chain links TRBV10-3 to TRBJ2-7, with D uncertain. CDR3 size: 14 residues. Germline CDR1 ENHRY, CDR2 SYGVKD. The germline V and J ends were trimmed by 2 bases and 13 bases, with 21 bases remaining between them. CDR3 coding DNA: TGTGCCATCAGTGAGAACCAGGCAAATGGTGATTCTTACTTC. Its translation: CAISENQANGDSYF.